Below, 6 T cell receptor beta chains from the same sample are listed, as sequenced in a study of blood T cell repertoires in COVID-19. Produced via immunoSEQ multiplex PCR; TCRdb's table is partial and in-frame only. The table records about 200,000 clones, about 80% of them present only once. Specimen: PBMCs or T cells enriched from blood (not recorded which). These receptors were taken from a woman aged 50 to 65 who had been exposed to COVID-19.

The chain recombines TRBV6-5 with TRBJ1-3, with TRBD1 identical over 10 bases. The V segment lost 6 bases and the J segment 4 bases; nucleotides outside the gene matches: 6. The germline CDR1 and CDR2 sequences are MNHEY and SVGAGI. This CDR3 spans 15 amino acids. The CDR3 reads CASSIDRGPGNTIYF. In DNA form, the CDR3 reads TGTGCCAGCAGCATAGACAGGGGGCCAGGAAACACCATATATTTT.

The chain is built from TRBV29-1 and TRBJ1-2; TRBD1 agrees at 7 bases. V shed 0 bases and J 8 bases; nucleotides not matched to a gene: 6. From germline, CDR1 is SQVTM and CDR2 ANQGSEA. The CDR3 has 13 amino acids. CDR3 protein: CSVEETGVRGYTF. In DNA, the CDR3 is TGCAGCGTTGAAGAAACAGGGGTCCGGGGCTACACCTTC.

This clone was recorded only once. The CDR3 DNA follows: TGCGCCAGCAGCCAAGGTGAAGACAGGCCCTATGGCTACACCTTC. Protein product: CASSQGEDRPYGYTF. The chain joins TRBV4-3 to TRBJ1-2; tentatively, D is TRBD1 (6 bases). Trimming cost V 1 base and J 4 bases, with 13 bases left between them. This CDR3 comprises 15 residues. From germline, CDR1 is LGHNA and CDR2 YSLEER.

In DNA, the CDR3 is TGTGCCAGCAGCTTAGAGAGGGGGAACACCATATATTTT. Translation gives CASSLERGNTIYF. The chain recombines TRBV11-2 with TRBJ1-3; TRBD1 is a possible D gene (6 bases). Trimming shortened V by 0 bases and J by 7 bases, and 7 bases separated the two germline ends. Germline V gene data show CDR1 as SGHAT and CDR2 as FQNNGV. The CDR3 loop spans 13 amino acids.

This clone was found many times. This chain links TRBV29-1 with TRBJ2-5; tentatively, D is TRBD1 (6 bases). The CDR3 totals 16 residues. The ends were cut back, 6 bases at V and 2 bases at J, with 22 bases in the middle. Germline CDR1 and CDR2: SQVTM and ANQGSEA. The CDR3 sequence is CSVTPQRGRSQETQYF. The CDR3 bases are TGCAGCGTCACCCCCCAAAGGGGGAGATCTCAAGAGACCCAGTACTTC.

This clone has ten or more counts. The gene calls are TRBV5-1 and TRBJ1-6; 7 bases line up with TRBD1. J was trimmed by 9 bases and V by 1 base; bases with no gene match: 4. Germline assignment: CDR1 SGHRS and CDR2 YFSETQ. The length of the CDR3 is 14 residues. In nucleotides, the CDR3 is TGCGCCAGCAGCTTGTCCAGGGGGAGTTCACCCCTCCACTTT. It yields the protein CASSLSRGSSPLHF. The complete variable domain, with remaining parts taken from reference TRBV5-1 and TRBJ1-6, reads KAGVTQTPRYLIKTRGQQVTLSCSPISGHRSVSWYQQTPGQGLQFLFEYFSETQRNKGNFPGRFSGRQFSNSRSEMNVSTLELGDSALYLCASSLSRGSSPLHFGNGTRLTVT.